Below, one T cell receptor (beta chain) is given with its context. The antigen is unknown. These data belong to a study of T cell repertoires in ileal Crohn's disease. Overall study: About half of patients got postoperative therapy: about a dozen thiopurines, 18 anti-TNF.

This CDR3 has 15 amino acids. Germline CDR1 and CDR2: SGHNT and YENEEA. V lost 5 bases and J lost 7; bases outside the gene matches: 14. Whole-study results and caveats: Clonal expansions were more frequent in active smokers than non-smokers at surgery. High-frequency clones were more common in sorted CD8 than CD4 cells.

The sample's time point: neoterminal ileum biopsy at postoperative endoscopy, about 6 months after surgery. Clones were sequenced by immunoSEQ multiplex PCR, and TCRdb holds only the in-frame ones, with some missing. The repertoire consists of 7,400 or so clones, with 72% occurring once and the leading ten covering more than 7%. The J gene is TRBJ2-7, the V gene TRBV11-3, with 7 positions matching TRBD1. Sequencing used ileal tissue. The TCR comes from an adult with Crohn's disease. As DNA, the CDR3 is TGTGCCAGCAGCACCGGACAGGCGCGTGGAAGGGAGCAGTACTTC. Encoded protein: CASSTGQARGREQYF.